These 12 T cell receptor beta chains were sequenced from one sample in a study of cytomegalovirus exposure and HLA in healthy donors. Both 60 Vbeta primers and 13 Jbeta primers went into the PCR. Libraries were prepared by immunoSEQ multiplex PCR; TCRdb keeps only in-frame clonotypes and omits some of them. The table records roughly 63,000 clones, about 65% of them present only once. The sample taken for sequencing was PBMCs. These receptors came from a man aged 50 or older in good health and CMV-seropositive.

This clone was counted only a few times. A far larger clone is a single base away, which makes a read error likely. The rearrangement joins TRBV7-2 to TRBJ2-1, with 11 bases fitting TRBD2. CDR1 is SGHTA, CDR2 FQGNSA, per germline. This CDR3 spans 15 amino acids. The CDR3, as DNA: TGTCCCAGCAGCTTAGCGGGAGGGCCTGGCAATGAGCAGTTCTTC. Its protein product is CPSSLAGGPGNEQFF.

V gene TRBV7-2 combines with J gene TRBJ1-2; 7 bases are shared with TRBD1. CDR1 SGHTA and CDR2 FQGNSA come from the germline V gene. With V trimmed by 0 bases and J by 7 bases, 14 bases remained unmatched. This CDR3 is built from 17 residues. CDR3 region: CASSLAVPGGLSPGYTF. CDR3 bases: TGTGCCAGCAGCTTAGCGGTCCCAGGGGGTCTTTCTCCTGGCTACACCTTC. Full variable domain (rest looked up from reference TRBV7-2 and TRBJ1-2): GAGVSQSPSNKVTEKGKDVELRCDPISGHTALYWYRQSLGQGLEFLIYFQGNSAPDKSGLPSDRFSAERTGGSVSTLTIQRTQQEDSAVYLCASSLAVPGGLSPGYTFGSGTRLTVV.

The chain links TRBV14 to TRBJ2-7; D is unclear. This CDR3 has 12 residues. V was clipped by 4 bases and J by 5 bases, with 9 bases between them. CDR1 and CDR2 (germline): SGHDN, FVKESK. As DNA, the CDR3 is TGTGCCAGCAGCCTTGGGCTCCACGAGCAGTACTTC. This gives the protein CASSLGLHEQYF.

This clone was counted between two and nine times. This chain joins TRBV11-2 and TRBJ2-3; the D gene is possibly TRBD1 (6 bases). The V gene's germline CDR1 is SGHAT and CDR2 FQNNGV. V was clipped by 6 bases and J by 2 bases, with 12 bases between them. The CDR3 runs to 14 residues. The CDR3 nucleotides are TGTGCCAGCAGGAGGGTGGGACACACAGATACGCAGTATTTT. Protein product: CASRRVGHTDTQYF.

The chain has TRBV6-6 and TRBJ1-1, with TRBD1 matching 7 bases. CDR3 length equals 14 residues. Losses at the gene ends were 4 bases for V and 5 bases for J; bases not matched to a gene: 7. Germline assignment: CDR1 MNHNY and CDR2 SVGAGI (reference sequence). CDR3 in DNA: TGTGCCAGCAGTTCCCGACAGGGCCGAACTGAAGCTTTCTTT. As protein: CASSSRQGRTEAFF.

In this sample, this clone turned up once. The chain combines TRBV19 with TRBJ1-5; D uncertain. The germline CDR1 and CDR2 sequences are LNHDA and SQIVND (reference sequence). This CDR3 is 16 amino acids long. V gave up 6 bases and J gave up 2 bases, with 17 bases separating them. The CDR3 loop is CASRGTESFGNQPQHF. The CDR3 bases are TGTGCCAGTAGGGGTACAGAGTCGTTCGGCAATCAGCCCCAGCATTTT.

This clone was seen once. The V and J genes are TRBV28 and TRBJ1-1; TRBD1 might be the D (5 bases). This CDR3 region has 13 residues. Deletions cut 4 bases from V and 4 bases from J, with 10 bases between. Germline CDR1 reads MDHEN; CDR2 reads SYDVKM. The CDR3 DNA reads as TGTGCCAGCAGTTCGGCCGGGGGCACTGAAGCTTTCTTT. This gives the protein CASSSAGGTEAFF.

The chain has TRBV5-1 and TRBJ1-5; TRBD1 matches 8 bases. Trimming at V came to 4 bases and at J to 5 bases, leaving 5 bases not matched to a gene. The CDR3 totals 14 residues. Germline assignment: CDR1 SGHRS and CDR2 YFSETQ. The CDR3, as DNA: TGCGCCAGCAGCGTAGGACAGGGAGATCAGCCCCAGCATTTT. Protein sequence: CASSVGQGDQPQHF.

V gene TRBV2 combines with J gene TRBJ2-7; no reliable D call. Germline V lookup: CDR1 SNHLY, CDR2 FYNNEI. Trimming removed 8 bases at V and 5 bases at J, with 4 bases between. The CDR3 consists of 9 residues. Written as DNA, the CDR3 is TGTGCCAGCGGCCACGAGCAGTACTTC. This encodes CASGHEQYF.

This chain connects TRBV6-5 to TRBJ1-4; D is uncertain. The CDR3 sequence is 15 residues long. Germline values: CDR1 MNHEY, CDR2 SVGAGI. The V gene lost 1 base and the J gene lost 3 bases, with 9 bases spanning the gap. The CDR3 DNA reads TGTGCCAGCAGTTACTGGAGAGCCCCTAATGAAAAACTGTTTTTT. Protein: CASSYWRAPNEKLFF.

This clone was counted only a few times. The chain is built from TRBV28 and TRBJ2-7, with D perhaps TRBD1 (6 bases). CDR1 MDHEN and CDR2 SYDVKM come from the germline V gene. Trimming removed 1 base from V and 6 bases from J, with 10 bases in between. There are 13 residues in the CDR3. In DNA form, the CDR3 reads TGTGCCAGCAGTTTATTGGGGGCGGGCGAGCAGTACTTC. Protein: CASSLLGAGEQYF.

The V and J genes are TRBV7-6 and TRBJ2-1, with 11 bases aligning to TRBD2. This CDR3 is built from 18 residues. Germline-derived CDR1 and CDR2 are SGHVS and FNYEAQ. V was clipped by 1 base and J by 3 bases; unmatched bases: 8. CDR3 DNA: TGTGCCAGCAGCTTAGTCGTGACTAGCGGGACACTCTACAATGAGCAGTTCTTC. Translated: CASSLVVTSGTLYNEQFF.